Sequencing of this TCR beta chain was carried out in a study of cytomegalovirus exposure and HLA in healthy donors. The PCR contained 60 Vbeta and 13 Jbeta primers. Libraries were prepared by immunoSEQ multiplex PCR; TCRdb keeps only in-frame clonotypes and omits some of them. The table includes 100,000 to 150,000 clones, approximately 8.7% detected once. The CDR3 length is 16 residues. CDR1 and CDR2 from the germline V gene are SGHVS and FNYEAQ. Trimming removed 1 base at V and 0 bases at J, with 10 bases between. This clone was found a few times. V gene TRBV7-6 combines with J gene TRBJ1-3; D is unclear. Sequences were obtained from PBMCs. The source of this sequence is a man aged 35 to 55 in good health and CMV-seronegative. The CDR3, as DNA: TGTGCCAGCAGCTTAGAGGCGGTCCTCTCTGGAAACACCATATATTTT. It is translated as CASSLEAVLSGNTIYF.